This T cell receptor beta chain is drawn from a study of long-term antiretroviral therapy in people with HIV. Study overall: Specimens dating back about a decade before the 2015 immediate-ART recommendation are the oldest included.

V shed 5 bases, J shed 7 bases, and the junction held 6 bases outside the gene matches. Looked up from germline, CDR1 is SGHVS and CDR2 is FQNEAQ. The length of the CDR3 is 14 residues. They ran version v3.0 of the immunoSEQ assay at survey level. Assay used: immunoSEQ multiplex PCR; TCRdb lists only in-frame clones, some missing. Among 34,000 or so clones listed, approximately 85% were seen once. This material consisted of unsorted PBMCs, taken approximately 3.3 years after starting antiretroviral therapy. The gene calls are TRBV7-8 and TRBJ2-1, with 9 bases identical to TRBD2. The receptor was derived from a man between 18 and 29 years old with HIV. CDR3 sequence: CASSGGTSRNEQFF. CDR3 bases: TGTGCCAGCAGCGGTGGGACTAGCAGAAATGAGCAGTTCTTC. Full variable domain (remainder filled in from reference TRBV7-8 and TRBJ2-1): GAGVSQSPRYKVAKRGQDVALRCDPISGHVSLFWYQQALGQGPEFLTYFQNEAQLDKSGLPSDRFFAERPEGSVSTLKIQRTQQEDSAVYLCASSGGTSRNEQFFGPGTRLTVL.